This T cell receptor (beta chain) was sequenced in a study of shared clonotypes between healthy human individuals. General study points: Read depth was anticipated to influence clonotype sharing among donors.

About 100 million PBMCs supplied genomic DNA for unsorted samples. This clone was observed a handful of times. Its antigen remains unidentified. The same CDR3 is also encoded by other DNA sequences in this sample. Trimming took 1 base from V and 0 from J, leaving 7 bases between them. There are 14 residues in the CDR3. Germline values: CDR1 SGHTA, CDR2 FQGNSA. Deep-level settings were used for running the assay. TCRdb keeps only in-frame clones here, not all; method: immunoSEQ multiplex PCR. This table holds about 530,000 clones, over 75% found once. Sequencing used PBMCs. This chain joins TRBV7-2 and TRBJ2-7, with D uncertain. This TCR was recovered from a woman in her 40s in good health. Some clones in this sample may be carry-over from other donors' samples. CDR3 amino acids: CASSLDGASYEQYF. The CDR3 DNA follows: TGTGCCAGCAGCTTAGATGGTGCCTCCTACGAGCAGTACTTC.